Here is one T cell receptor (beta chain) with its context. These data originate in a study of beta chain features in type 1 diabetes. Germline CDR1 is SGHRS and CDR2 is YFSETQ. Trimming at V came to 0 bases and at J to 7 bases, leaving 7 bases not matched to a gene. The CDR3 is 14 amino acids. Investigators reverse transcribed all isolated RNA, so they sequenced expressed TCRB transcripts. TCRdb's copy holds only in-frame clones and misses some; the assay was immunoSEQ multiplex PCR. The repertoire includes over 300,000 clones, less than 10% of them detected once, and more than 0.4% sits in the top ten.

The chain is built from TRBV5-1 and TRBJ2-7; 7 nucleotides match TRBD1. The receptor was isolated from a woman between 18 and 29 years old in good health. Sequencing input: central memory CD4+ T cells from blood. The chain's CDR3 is CASSLEQGHREQYF. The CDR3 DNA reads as TGCGCCAGCAGCTTGGAACAGGGGCATCGTGAGCAGTACTTC.